The present T cell receptor (beta chain) was sequenced within a study of response to subunit inactivated influenza vaccine. Study-wide points: Authors proposed each seasonal influenza vaccination draws in few new T cells.

V lost 1 base, J lost 6 bases, and 7 bases lay in between. This CDR3 is 13 amino acids long. TCRdb reprocessed the RT-PCR reads via MiXCR and lists one record per CDR3 protein. The sample holds around 580,000 distinct CDR3 sequences, roughly 10% seen once. In regard to this clonotype: Its specificity is unknown.

Sample: PBMCs from blood, taken on the day of vaccination. The chain combines TRBV12-3 or TRBV12-4 with TRBJ1-5, with D unresolved. This TCR was recovered from a man aged 50 to 60 who received an inactivated influenza vaccine. The CDR3 sequence: CASSLEGFQPQHF. CDR3 coding DNA: TGTGCCAGCAGTTTAGAGGGTTTTCAGCCCCAGCATTTT.